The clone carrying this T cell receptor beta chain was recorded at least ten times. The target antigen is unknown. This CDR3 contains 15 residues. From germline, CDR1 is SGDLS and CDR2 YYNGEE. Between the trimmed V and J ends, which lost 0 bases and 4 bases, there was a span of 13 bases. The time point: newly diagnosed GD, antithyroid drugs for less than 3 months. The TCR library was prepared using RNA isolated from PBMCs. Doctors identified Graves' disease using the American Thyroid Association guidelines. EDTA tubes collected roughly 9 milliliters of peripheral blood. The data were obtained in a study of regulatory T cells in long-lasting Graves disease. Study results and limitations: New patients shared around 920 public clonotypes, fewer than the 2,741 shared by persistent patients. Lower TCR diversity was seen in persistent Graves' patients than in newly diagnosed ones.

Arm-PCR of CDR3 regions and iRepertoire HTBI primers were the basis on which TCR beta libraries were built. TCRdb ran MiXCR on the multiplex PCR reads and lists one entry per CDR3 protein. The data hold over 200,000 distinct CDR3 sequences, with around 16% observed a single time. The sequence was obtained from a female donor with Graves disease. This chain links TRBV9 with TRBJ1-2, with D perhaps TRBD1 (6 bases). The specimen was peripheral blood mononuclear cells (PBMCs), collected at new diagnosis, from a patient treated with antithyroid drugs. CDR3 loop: CASSVVAGVGYGYTF. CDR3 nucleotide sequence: TGTGCCAGCAGCGTAGTCGCAGGGGTTGGCTATGGCTACACCTTC.